The rows below give T cell receptor beta chains drawn from one sample of a study of T-cell reconstitution after alpha-beta-depleted transplantation in children. TCRdb redid the calling of the PCR reads with MiXCR, one entry per CDR3 protein. Here the sample spans about 870,000 distinct CDR3 sequences, roughly 15% being singletons. The sequences come from PBMCs, mostly from graft donor cells, collected 360 days after TCRalphabeta/CD19-depleted stem cell transplant. The receptors here all came from a male patient younger than 18 who had a stem cell transplant for acute lymphoblastic leukemia, so the T cells may come from the graft donor. Each CDR3 is given with its conserved first and last residue. A D gene is named only where the DNA matches it firmly. Size is omitted from some rows. Given values are once, few, many or a class for expanded clones.

>TRBJ1-5|many|.|TRBV12-3/TRBV12-4
TGTGCCAGCAGTTTACGGTCAGCGGGCAATCAGCCCCAGCATTTT
CASSLRSAGNQPQHF
>TRBJ2-3|.|TRBD2|TRBV27
TGTGCCAGCAGTTTATACCCCATTATAGCGGGTGCCACAGATACGCAGTATTTT
CASSLYPIIAGATDTQYF
>TRBJ2-1|few|TRBD2|TRBV15
TGTGCCACCAGCAGACAAAGACTAGCGGGAGACAATGAGCAGTTCTTC
CATSRQRLAGDNEQFF
>TRBJ2-1|.|TRBD2|TRBV11-1
TGTGCCAGCAGCTTAGGCGGGAGGGCCGTTAATGAGCAGTTCTTC
CASSLGGRAVNEQFF
>TRBJ1-1|.|.|TRBV27
TGTGCCAGCAGTTACGAGCTTACAGGGAACACTGAAGCTTTCTTT
CASSYELTGNTEAFF
>TRBJ2-7|.|.|TRBV7-9
TGTGCCAGCAGCTTAGCCTCTATGACTAGTGTCACCTACGAGCAGTACTTC
CASSLASMTSVTYEQYF
>TRBJ2-2|.|.|TRBV7-3
TGTGCCAGCAGCTTGCCAAAACCCACCGGGGAGCTGTTTTTT
CASSLPKPTGELFF
>TRBJ2-7|few|.|TRBV11-2
TGTGCCAGCAGCTTAGTCTCCCGCGGCCAGGGTAGTTTCGAGCAGTACTTC
CASSLVSRGQGSFEQYF
>TRBJ1-1|.|.|TRBV7-6
TGTGCCAGCACAGGGAGACCTAACACTGAAGCTTTCTTT
CASTGRPNTEAFF
>TRBJ2-3|few|.|TRBV5-1
TGCGCCAGCAGCGGATCGTGGGGTGCGGATACGCAGTATTTT
CASSGSWGADTQYF
>TRBJ2-7|few|.|TRBV7-9
TGTGCCAGCAGCCCAAACGAGCAGTACTTC
CASSPNEQYF
>TRBJ2-3|.|.|TRBV24-1
TGTGCCACCAGTGGGGGACTCCCCATAACCGCCACAGATACGCAGTATTTT
CATSGGLPITATDTQYF
>TRBJ2-3|.|.|TRBV4-2
TGTGCCAGCAGCCCCTTGGGGGTCGCCCGGAGACGCACAGATACGCAGTATTTT
CASSPLGVARRRTDTQYF
>TRBJ2-4|.|.|TRBV7-3
TGTGCCAGCAGTCGTCCCGACAGAGCCAAAAACATTCAGTACTTC
CASSRPDRAKNIQYF